This TCR beta chain was captured by sequencing in a study of T-cell reconstitution after alpha-beta-depleted transplantation in children. This clonotype was recorded a few times. Between the trimmed V and J ends, which lost 6 bases and 6 bases, there was a span of 8 bases. The length of the CDR3 is 10 residues. Germline loops: CDR1 SQVTM, CDR2 ANQGSEA. Construction of the TCRbeta library involved unique molecular identifiers. TCRdb passed the PCR reads through MiXCR, listing each CDR3 protein once. The data contain about 200,000 distinct CDR3 sequences, approximately 6.8% of them singletons. This rearrangement joins TRBV29-1 to TRBJ1-2; D gene unclear. This specimen was PBMCs, taken before TCRalphabeta/CD19-depleted stem cell transplant. This TCR derives from a girl less than two years old with combined immunodeficiency, due to receive a stem cell transplant. CDR3 sequence: CSVWTDGYTF. CDR3 bases: TGCAGCGTCTGGACTGATGGCTACACCTTC.